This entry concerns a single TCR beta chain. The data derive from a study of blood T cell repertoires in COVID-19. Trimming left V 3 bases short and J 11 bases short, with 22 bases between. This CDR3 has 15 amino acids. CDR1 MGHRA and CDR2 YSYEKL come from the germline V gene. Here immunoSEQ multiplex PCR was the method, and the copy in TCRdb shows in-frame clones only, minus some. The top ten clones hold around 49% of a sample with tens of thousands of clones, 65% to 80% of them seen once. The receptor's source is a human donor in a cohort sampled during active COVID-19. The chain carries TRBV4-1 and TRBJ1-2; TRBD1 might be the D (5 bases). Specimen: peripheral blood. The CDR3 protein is CASSHLAGPQRGYTF. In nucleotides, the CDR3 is TGCGCCAGCAGCCATCTGGCAGGGCCCCAACGTGGGTACACCTTC.